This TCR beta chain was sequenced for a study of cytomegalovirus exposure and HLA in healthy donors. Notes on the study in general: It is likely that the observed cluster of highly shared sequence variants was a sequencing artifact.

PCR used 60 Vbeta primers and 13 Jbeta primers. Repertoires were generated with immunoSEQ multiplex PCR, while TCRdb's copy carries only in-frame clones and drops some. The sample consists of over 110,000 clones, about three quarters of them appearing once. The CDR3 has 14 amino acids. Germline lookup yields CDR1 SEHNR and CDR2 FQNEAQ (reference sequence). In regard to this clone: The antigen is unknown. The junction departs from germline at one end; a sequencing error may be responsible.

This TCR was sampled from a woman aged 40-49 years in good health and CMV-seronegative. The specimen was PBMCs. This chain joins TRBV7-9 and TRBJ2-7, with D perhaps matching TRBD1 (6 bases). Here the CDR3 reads CSSSSKTGWHEQYF. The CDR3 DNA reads TGTTCCAGCAGCTCCAAAACAGGGTGGCACGAGCAGTACTTC.